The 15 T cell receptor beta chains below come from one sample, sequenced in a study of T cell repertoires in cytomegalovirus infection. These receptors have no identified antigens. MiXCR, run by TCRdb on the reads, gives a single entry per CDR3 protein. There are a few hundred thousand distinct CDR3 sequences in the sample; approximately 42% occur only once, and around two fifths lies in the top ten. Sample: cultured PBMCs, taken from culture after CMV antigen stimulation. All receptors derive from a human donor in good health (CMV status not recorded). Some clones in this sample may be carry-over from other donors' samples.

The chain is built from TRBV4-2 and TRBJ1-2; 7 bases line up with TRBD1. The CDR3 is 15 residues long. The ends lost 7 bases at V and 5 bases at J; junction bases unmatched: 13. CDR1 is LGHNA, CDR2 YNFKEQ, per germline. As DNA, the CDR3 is TGTGCCAGCACCCGGGAGGGACAGACCGTATATGGCTACACCTTC. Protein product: CASTREGQTVYGYTF.

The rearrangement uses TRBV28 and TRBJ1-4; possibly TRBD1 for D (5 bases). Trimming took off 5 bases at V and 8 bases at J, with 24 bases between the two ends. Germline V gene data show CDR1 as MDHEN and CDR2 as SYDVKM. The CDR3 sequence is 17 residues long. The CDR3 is CASSPPTGTPLGEKLFF. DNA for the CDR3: TGTGCCAGCAGTCCTCCAACCGGGACGCCTTTAGGGGAAAAACTGTTTTTT.

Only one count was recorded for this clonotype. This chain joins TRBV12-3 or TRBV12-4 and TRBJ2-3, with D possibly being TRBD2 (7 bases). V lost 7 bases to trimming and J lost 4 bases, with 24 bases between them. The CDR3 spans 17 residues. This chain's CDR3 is CASTQGGGLYVADTQYF. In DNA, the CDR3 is TGTGCCAGCACCCAAGGGGGGGGTTTATATGTGGCAGATACGCAGTATTTT.

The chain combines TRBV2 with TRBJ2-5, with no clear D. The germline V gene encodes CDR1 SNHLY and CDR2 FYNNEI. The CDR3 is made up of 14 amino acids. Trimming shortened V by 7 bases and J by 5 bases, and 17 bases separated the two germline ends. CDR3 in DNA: TGTGCCAGCAAAACCGACGGACCTGCGGAGACCCAGTACTTC. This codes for CASKTDGPAETQYF.

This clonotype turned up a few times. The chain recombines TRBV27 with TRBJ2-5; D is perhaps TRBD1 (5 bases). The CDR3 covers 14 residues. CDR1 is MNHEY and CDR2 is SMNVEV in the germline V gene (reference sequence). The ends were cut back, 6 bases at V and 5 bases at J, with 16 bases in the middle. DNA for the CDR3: TGTGCCAGCAGCCCCTGGGGCAACCGGGAGACCCAGTACTTC. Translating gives CASSPWGNRETQYF.

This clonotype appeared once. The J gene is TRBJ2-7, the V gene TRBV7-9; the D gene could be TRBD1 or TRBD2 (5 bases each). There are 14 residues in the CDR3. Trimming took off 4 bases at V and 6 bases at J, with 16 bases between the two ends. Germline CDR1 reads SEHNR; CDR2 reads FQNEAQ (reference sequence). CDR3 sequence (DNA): TGTGCCAGCAGCTACGGACTTGGTGGGGCCGAGCAGTACTTC. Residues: CASSYGLGGAEQYF. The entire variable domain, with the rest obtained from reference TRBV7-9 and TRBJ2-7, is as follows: DTGVSQNPRHKITKRGQNVTFRCDPISEHNRLYWYRQTLGQGPEFLTYFQNEAQLEKSRLLSDRFSAERPKGSFSTLEIQRTEQGDSAMYLCASSYGLGGAEQYFGPGTRLTVT.

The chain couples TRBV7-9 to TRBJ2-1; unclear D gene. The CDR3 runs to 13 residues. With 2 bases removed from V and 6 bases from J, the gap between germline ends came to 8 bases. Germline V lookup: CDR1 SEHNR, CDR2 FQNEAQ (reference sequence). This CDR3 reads CASSLRLRNEQFF. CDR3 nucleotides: TGTGCCAGCAGCTTAAGGCTTCGCAATGAGCAGTTCTTC.

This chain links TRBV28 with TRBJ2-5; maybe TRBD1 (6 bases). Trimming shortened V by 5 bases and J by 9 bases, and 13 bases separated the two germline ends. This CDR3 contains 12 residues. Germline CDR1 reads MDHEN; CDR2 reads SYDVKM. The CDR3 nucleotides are TGTGCCAGCAGTCCGGAGGCAGGGGCCCAGTACTTC. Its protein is CASSPEAGAQYF.

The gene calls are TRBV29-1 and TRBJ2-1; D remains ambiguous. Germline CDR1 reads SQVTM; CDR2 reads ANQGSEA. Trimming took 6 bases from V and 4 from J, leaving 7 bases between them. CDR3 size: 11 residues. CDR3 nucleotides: TGCAGCGTAGATTCATACAATGAGCAGTTCTTC. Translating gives CSVDSYNEQFF.

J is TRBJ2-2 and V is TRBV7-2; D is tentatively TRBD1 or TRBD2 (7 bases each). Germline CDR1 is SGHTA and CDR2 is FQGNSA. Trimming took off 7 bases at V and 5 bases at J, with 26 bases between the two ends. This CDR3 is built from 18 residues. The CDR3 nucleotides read TGTGCCAGCACATATAGTGGGGGGGGGGGACAGTGGACCGGGGAGCTGTTTTTT. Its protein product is CASTYSGGGGQWTGELFF.

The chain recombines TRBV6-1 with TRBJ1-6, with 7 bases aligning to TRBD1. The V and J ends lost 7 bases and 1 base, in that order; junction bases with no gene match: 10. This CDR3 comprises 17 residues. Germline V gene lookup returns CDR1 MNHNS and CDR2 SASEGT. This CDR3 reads CASTTGTVGSYNSPLHF. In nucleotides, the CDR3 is TGTGCCAGCACCACTGGGACAGTCGGATCCTATAATTCACCCCTCCACTTT.

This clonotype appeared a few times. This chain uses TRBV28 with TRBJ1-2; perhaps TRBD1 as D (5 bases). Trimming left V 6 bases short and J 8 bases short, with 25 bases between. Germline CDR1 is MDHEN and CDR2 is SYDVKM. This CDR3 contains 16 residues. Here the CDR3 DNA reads TGTGCCAGCAGCCCACTAGGGGAGACTCGAACTATGGGCTACACCTTC. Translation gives CASSPLGETRTMGYTF.

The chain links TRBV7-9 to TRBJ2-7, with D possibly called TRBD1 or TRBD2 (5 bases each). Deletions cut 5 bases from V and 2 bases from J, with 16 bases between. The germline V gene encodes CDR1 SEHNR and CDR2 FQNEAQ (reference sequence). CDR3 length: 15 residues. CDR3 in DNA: TGTGCCAGCAGCCCCCCGGGGACCCCGACCTACGAGCAGTACTTC. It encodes CASSPPGTPTYEQYF.

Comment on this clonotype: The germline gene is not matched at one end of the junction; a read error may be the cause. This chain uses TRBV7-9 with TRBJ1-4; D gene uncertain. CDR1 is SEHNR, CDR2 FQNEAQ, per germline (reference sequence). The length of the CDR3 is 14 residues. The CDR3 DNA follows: TGTACCAGCAGCTGGTCGGGGAGTAATGAAAAACTGTTTTTT. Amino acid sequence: CTSSWSGSNEKLFF.

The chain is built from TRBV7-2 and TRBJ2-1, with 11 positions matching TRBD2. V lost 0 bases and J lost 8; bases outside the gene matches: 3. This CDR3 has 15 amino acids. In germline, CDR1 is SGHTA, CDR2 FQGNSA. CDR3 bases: TGTGCCAGCAGCTTAGCACTAGCGGGAGCCGATGAGCAGTTCTTC. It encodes CASSLALAGADEQFF.